This note documents a single TCR beta chain sequence. The sample belongs to a study of follicular helper T cells after annual influenza vaccination. V shed 6 bases and J 4 bases; nucleotides not matched to a gene: 11. This CDR3 has 15 amino acids. CDR1 is MNHEY and CDR2 is SVGAGI in the germline V gene. The protocol was immunoSEQ multiplex PCR, while the TCRdb copy is restricted to in-frame clones and leaves out a portion. Of about 15,000 clones detected, about 88% appear once; the ten largest clones hold 1.3%. Time point: 2014-2015 season, 7 days after vaccination. The receptor was derived from an adult who received the influenza vaccine. The J gene is TRBJ2-7, the V gene TRBV6-5; 8 nucleotides align to TRBD2. The material sequenced was CXCR5+ CD38- circulating T follicular helper cells from blood, taken 7 days after influenza vaccination. Documented subset: circulating Tfh, non-naive CD4+CXCR5+PD-1+ (ICOS+CD38+ or ICOS-CD38-). CDR3 sequence reads: CASRGVGRAAYEQYF. In DNA, the CDR3 is TGTGCCAGCAGAGGGGTCGGGAGGGCCGCTTACGAGCAGTACTTC.